Reported below is one T cell receptor beta chain. Antigen: not known. The authors extracted at least 5 micrograms of total RNA per sample. A second roughly 6 to 11 cycle PCR used barcoded and J-beta primers. One entry per CDR3 protein results from TCRdb running MiXCR on the 5' RACE reads. In the table there are approximately 1.5 million distinct CDR3 sequences, 35% to 45% of which are singletons. The entry originates in a study of blood T cells in healthy people across ages. Findings and caveats of the study: Naive T cell percentage showed a strong correlation with the diversity of TCR beta.

The sample was blood. The source is a woman aged 18-29 years in good health.

The CDR3: CSAQGGHQETQYF. CDR3 DNA: TGCAGTGCTCAGGGGGGGCACCAAGAGACCCAGTACTTC. The gene calls are TRBV20-1 and TRBJ2-5, with D perhaps being TRBD1 or TRBD2 (7 bases each). Germline CDR1 and CDR2: DFQATT and SNEGSKA (reference sequence). V shed 5 bases and J shed 0 bases, with 10 bases lying between them. The CDR3 has 13 amino acids.